The 7 T cell receptor beta chains below all came from one sample that was sequenced in a study of response to subunit inactivated influenza vaccine. TCRdb recomputed calls from the RT-PCR reads with MiXCR, one row per CDR3 protein. The sample records 450,000 to 550,000 distinct CDR3 sequences, around 25% being singletons. This specimen consisted of CD4+ T cells sorted from PBMCs, obtained roughly 5 days after vaccination. The receptors come from a middle-aged man who received an inactivated influenza vaccine.

This chain uses TRBV12-3 or TRBV12-4 with TRBJ2-7, with 9 bases aligning to TRBD1. V shed 6 bases and J 0 bases; nucleotides not matched to a gene: 6. This CDR3 has 15 residues. CDR3 nucleotides: TGTGCCAGCAGAGTTGGACAGGGGTCCTCCTACGAGCAGTACTTC. It yields the protein CASRVGQGSSYEQYF.

This clonotype was observed a few times. DNA of the CDR3: TGTGCCAGCAGTTCCTTAGCGGGGGGGGCTGAGACCCAGTACTTC. It codes for CASSSLAGGAETQYF. The chain links TRBV12-3 or TRBV12-4 to TRBJ2-5, with 11 positions matching TRBD2. The CDR3 is 15 amino acids. The V gene end was trimmed by 4 bases and the J gene end by 5 bases; junction bases not matched to a gene: 6.

In this sample, this clonotype turned up a few times. The J gene is TRBJ1-2, the V gene TRBV5-1, with a tentative D call TRBD1 (5 bases). From germline, CDR1 is SGHRS and CDR2 YFSETQ. The CDR3 totals 13 residues. The V end lost 4 bases, the J end lost 4 bases, and 11 bases lay between the germline ends. The CDR3 region is CASSNVTVYGYTF. The CDR3 DNA reads as TGCGCCAGCAGCAACGTGACAGTCTATGGCTACACCTTC.

The V gene is TRBV20-1, the J gene TRBJ2-5; TRBD2 matches 13 bases. V shed 5 bases, J shed 1 base, and the junction held 7 bases outside the gene matches. The CDR3 covers 16 residues. Germline CDR1 reads DFQATT; CDR2 reads SNEGSKA (reference sequence). Written as DNA, the CDR3 is TGCAGTGCTCGACTAGCGGGGGGCCCTGGCCAAGAGACCCAGTACTTC. Amino acids: CSARLAGGPGQETQYF.

The chain recombines TRBV20-1 with TRBJ2-1, with D possibly matching TRBD1 (6 bases). The CDR3 has 15 amino acids. The V and J ends lost 5 bases and 2 bases respectively, with 16 bases between them. CDR1 and CDR2 from the germline V gene are DFQATT and SNEGSKA (reference sequence). The CDR3 loop reads CSAGNRELAYNEQFF. The CDR3 nucleotides are TGCAGTGCTGGAAACAGGGAGCTCGCCTACAATGAGCAGTTCTTC.

This clonotype appeared once. The rearrangement joins TRBV4-3 to TRBJ2-1; TRBD2 is a possible D gene (5 bases). The CDR3 length is 16 residues. Germline assignment: CDR1 LGHNA and CDR2 YSLEER. Trimming left V 1 base short and J 1 base short, with 11 bases between. The CDR3 loop reads CASSQGLAPSYNEQFF. CDR3 in DNA: TGCGCCAGCAGCCAAGGGCTAGCCCCATCCTACAATGAGCAGTTCTTC.

CDR3 sequence: CASSAAFVMRGSSYNEQFF. In nucleotides, the CDR3 is TGTGCCAGTAGTGCCGCCTTCGTAATGCGGGGTAGCTCCTACAATGAGCAGTTCTTC. The rearrangement uses TRBV19 and TRBJ2-1; possibly TRBD2 for D (6 bases). This CDR3 has 19 amino acids. Trimming removed 5 bases at V and 0 bases at J, with 23 bases between. Germline values: CDR1 LNHDA, CDR2 SQIVND (reference sequence).